This TCR beta chain was sequenced for a study of patients and donors after allogeneic stem cell transplantation. TCRdb ran MiXCR on the RT-PCR reads and lists one entry per CDR3 protein. This sample has around 70,000 distinct CDR3 sequences, with more than 25% found just once. In germline, CDR1 is DFQATT, CDR2 SNEGSKA (reference sequence). The length of the CDR3 is 14 residues. V was trimmed by 3 bases and J by 1 base, leaving 11 bases between them. The sample was blood, either unsorted or a sorted T cell fraction (not recorded which). V and J are TRBV20-1 and TRBJ2-3; tentatively, D is TRBD1 (6 bases). This clonotype was obtained from a human donor who was either an allogeneic HSCT recipient or a stem cell or donor lymphocyte infusion donor (not recorded which). It is not recorded whose cells these are; they may come from a transplant donor. The CDR3 protein is CSARSGVGTDTQYF. The CDR3 DNA reads as TGCAGTGCTAGGTCAGGGGTGGGCACAGATACGCAGTATTTT.